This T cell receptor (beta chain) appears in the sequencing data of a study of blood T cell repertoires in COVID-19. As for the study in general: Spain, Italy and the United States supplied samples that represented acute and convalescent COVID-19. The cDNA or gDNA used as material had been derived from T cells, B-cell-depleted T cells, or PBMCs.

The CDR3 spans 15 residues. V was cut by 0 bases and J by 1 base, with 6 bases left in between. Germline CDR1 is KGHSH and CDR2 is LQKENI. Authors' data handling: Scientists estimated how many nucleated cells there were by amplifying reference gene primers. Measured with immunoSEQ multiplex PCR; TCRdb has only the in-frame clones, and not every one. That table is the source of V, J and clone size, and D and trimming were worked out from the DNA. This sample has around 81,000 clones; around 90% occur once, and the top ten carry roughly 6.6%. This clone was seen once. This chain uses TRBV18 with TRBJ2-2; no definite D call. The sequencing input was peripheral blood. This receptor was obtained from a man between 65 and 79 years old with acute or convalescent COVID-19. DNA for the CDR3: TGTGCCAGCTCACCACCGTCACAGAACACCGGGGAGCTGTTTTTT. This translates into CASSPPSQNTGELFF.